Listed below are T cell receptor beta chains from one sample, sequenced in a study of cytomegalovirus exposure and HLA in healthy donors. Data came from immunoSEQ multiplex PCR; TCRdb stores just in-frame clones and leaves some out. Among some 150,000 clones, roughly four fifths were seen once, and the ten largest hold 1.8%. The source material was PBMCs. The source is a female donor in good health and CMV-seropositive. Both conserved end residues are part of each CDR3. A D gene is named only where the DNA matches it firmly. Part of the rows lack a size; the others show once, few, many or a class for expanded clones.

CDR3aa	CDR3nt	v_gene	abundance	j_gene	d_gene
CASSLRQTSNQPQHF	TGTGCCAGCAGTTTGAGGCAGACTAGCAATCAGCCCCAGCATTTT	TRBV28	NA	TRBJ1-5	NA
CASSEEGGLGIQYF	TGTGCCAGCAGTGAGGAGGGAGGGTTAGGCATTCAGTACTTC	TRBV2	NA	TRBJ2-4	TRBD2
CASSPRHHSGNTIYF	TGTGCCAGCTCACCAAGACACCACTCTGGAAACACCATATATTTT	TRBV18	NA	TRBJ1-3	NA
CASSPGQPSSYEQYF	TGTGCCAGCAGCCCGGGACAGCCTAGCTCCTACGAGCAGTACTTC	TRBV5-4	NA	TRBJ2-7	TRBD1
CASSLAGRLDEQFF	TGTGCCAGCAGCTTAGCGGGAAGGCTGGATGAGCAGTTCTTC	TRBV11-3	NA	TRBJ2-1	NA
CASSLLAGSYEQYF	TGTGCCAGCAGCTTACTCGCAGGCTCCTACGAGCAGTACTTC	TRBV7-3	few	TRBJ2-7	NA
CASSMTGVGSLSPLHF	TGTGCCAGCAGCATGACAGGTGTGGGAAGTCTCTCACCCCTCCACTTT	TRBV9	few	TRBJ1-6	NA
CASSPEGGSSYEQYF	TGTGCCAGCAGCCCAGAGGGGGGGTCTTCCTACGAGCAGTACTTC	TRBV13	NA	TRBJ2-7	NA
CASTPTDNYGYPF	TGTGCCAGCACCCCGACGGATAACTATGGCTACCCCTTC	TRBV9	NA	TRBJ1-2	NA
CASSDRENQPQHF	TGTGCCAGCAGTGACAGGGAAAATCAGCCCCAGCATTTT	TRBV2	NA	TRBJ1-5	NA
CASTFGDDEKLFF	TGTGCCAGCACCTTCGGGGATGATGAAAAACTGTTTTTT	TRBV2	few	TRBJ1-4	NA
CASSRQGTNIQYF	TGTGCCAGCTCCCGACAGGGTACGAACATTCAGTACTTC	TRBV28	once	TRBJ2-4	TRBD1
CASSPDRGNQPQHF	TGTGCCAGCAGCCCCGACAGGGGAAATCAGCCCCAGCATTTT	TRBV5-4	NA	TRBJ1-5	TRBD1
CASSSGTGRNSPLHF	TGCGCCAGCAGCTCCGGGACAGGGAGGAATTCACCCCTCCACTTT	TRBV5-1	NA	TRBJ1-6	TRBD1
CASSTDRGRGGAKNIQYF	TGTGCCAGCAGTACAGACAGGGGGCGAGGGGGTGCCAAAAACATTCAGTACTTC	TRBV5-4	NA	TRBJ2-4	TRBD1
CASSQRTSGQETQYF	TGTGCCAGCAGTCAGCGGACTAGCGGACAAGAGACCCAGTACTTC	TRBV28	few	TRBJ2-5	TRBD2
CASRGGREERDTQYF	TGTGCCAGCAGGGGGGGAAGGGAGGAGAGAGATACGCAGTATTTT	TRBV7-2	NA	TRBJ2-3	NA
CAWSGGTGGYEQYF	TGTGCCTGGAGTGGAGGGACAGGGGGCTACGAGCAGTACTTC	TRBV30	few	TRBJ2-7	TRBD1
CASSESASGRYNEQFF	TGCGCCAGCAGTGAGTCGGCTAGCGGGAGATACAATGAGCAGTTCTTC	TRBV10-1	NA	TRBJ2-1	TRBD2
CASSSDSEQETQYF	TGTGCCAGCAGTTCCGACAGTGAACAAGAGACCCAGTACTTC	TRBV6-5	NA	TRBJ2-5	NA
CASSFLGQPTEAFF	TGCGCCAGCAGCTTCTTGGGGCAGCCCACTGAAGCTTTCTTT	TRBV5-1	NA	TRBJ1-1	NA
CASSVVVGTGELFF	TGTGCCAGCAGCGTAGTAGTTGGCACCGGGGAGCTGTTTTTT	TRBV9	NA	TRBJ2-2	NA
CASSLSTATNYGYTF	TGTGCCAGCAGTTTATCGACAGCGACTAACTATGGCTACACCTTC	TRBV28	once	TRBJ1-2	NA
CASSKSEVYGYTF	TGTGCCAGCAGTAAGTCAGAGGTCTATGGCTACACCTTC	TRBV7-9	NA	TRBJ1-2	NA
CASSMYRERPEAFF	TGTGCCAGTAGTATGTACAGGGAGAGACCTGAAGCTTTCTTT	TRBV19	NA	TRBJ1-1	NA
CASSLAPSQETQYF	TGTGCCAGCAGCTTAGCTCCTAGTCAAGAGACCCAGTACTTC	TRBV7-2	NA	TRBJ2-5	NA
CAWNHRGTGYEQYF	TGTGCCTGGAATCACAGGGGGACTGGCTACGAGCAGTACTTC	TRBV30	NA	TRBJ2-7	TRBD1
CASSSATGYPLQSYTF	TGTGCCAGCAGTTCGGCGACAGGCTATCCACTTCAGAGCTACACCTTC	TRBV6-6	NA	TRBJ1-2	NA
CASSRVMNTEAFF	TGTGCCAGCAGCAGGGTCATGAACACTGAAGCTTTCTTT	TRBV27	NA	TRBJ1-1	NA
CASSSGDRTSGSLHF	TGCGCCAGCAGCTCCGGCGACAGGACTAGTGGATCCCTCCACTTT	TRBV5-1	once	TRBJ1-6	NA
CASSEARPNTEAFF	TGTGCCAGCAGTGAAGCGAGGCCGAACACTGAAGCTTTCTTT	TRBV2	few	TRBJ1-1	NA
CASSPLHRGSSPLHF	TGTGCCAGCTCACCATTACACAGGGGGAGTTCACCCCTCCACTTT	TRBV18	NA	TRBJ1-6	TRBD1
CSVEDRLAGGVPDTQYF	TGCAGCGTTGAAGATCGGTTGGCGGGAGGGGTTCCAGATACGCAGTATTTT	TRBV29-1	NA	TRBJ2-3	TRBD2
CASSWVAGARNEQFF	TGTGCCAGCAGCTGGGTAGCGGGAGCTAGAAATGAGCAGTTCTTC	TRBV5-6	few	TRBJ2-1	TRBD2
CASSPKAGAISEKLFF	TGCGCCAGCAGCCCAAAGGCGGGGGCCATAAGTGAAAAACTGTTTTTT	TRBV4-1	once	TRBJ1-4	NA
CASSLTPSNYNEQFF	TGTGCCAGCAGTTTGACTCCTAGCAATTACAATGAGCAGTTCTTC	TRBV27	NA	TRBJ2-1	NA
CASSLAPLSYNEQFF	TGTGCCAGCAGTCTAGCGCCACTCTCCTACAATGAGCAGTTCTTC	TRBV27	NA	TRBJ2-1	NA
CASSSADRTNSPLHF	TGTGCCAGTAGTTCAGCCGACAGGACAAATTCACCCCTCCACTTT	TRBV19	NA	TRBJ1-6	NA
CASSYSRGSGNQPQHF	TGTGCCAGCAGTTACTCGCGAGGGTCAGGCAATCAGCCCCAGCATTTT	TRBV6-5	few	TRBJ1-5	NA
CASSLGYGGGGQETQYF	TGTGCCAGCAGCTTGGGATACGGCGGGGGAGGACAAGAGACCCAGTACTTC	TRBV5-6	NA	TRBJ2-5	TRBD2
CASSSEGFGGQYEKLFF	TGTGCCAGCAGCTCGGAGGGGTTTGGGGGACAGTATGAAAAACTGTTTTTT	TRBV7-9	NA	TRBJ1-4	TRBD1
CASSPTTGGNEQYF	TGTGCCAGCTCACCGACGACAGGGGGCAACGAGCAGTACTTC	TRBV18	NA	TRBJ2-7	TRBD1
CASSNGDSSYNEQFF	TGTGCCAGCAGCAACGGGGACAGCTCCTACAATGAGCAGTTCTTC	TRBV9	NA	TRBJ2-1	TRBD1
CAIRWTTQKYNEQFF	TGTGCCATCAGGTGGACTACACAAAAATACAATGAGCAGTTCTTC	TRBV10-3	NA	TRBJ2-1	NA
CASSYGTAGDSEAFF	TGTGCCAGCAGTTACGGGACAGCGGGTGACTCTGAAGCTTTCTTT	TRBV7-8	NA	TRBJ1-1	TRBD1
CASGLAGATDTQYF	TGTGCCAGCGGTTTAGCGGGAGCCACAGATACGCAGTATTTT	TRBV7-9	NA	TRBJ2-3	TRBD2
CASSMERARGNQPQHF	TGTGCCAGTAGTATGGAAAGGGCGAGGGGCAATCAGCCCCAGCATTTT	TRBV19	NA	TRBJ1-5	NA
CASSPPLLQGNKAFF	TGTGCCAGCAGCCCACCCCTCTTACAGGGTAACAAAGCTTTCTTT	TRBV11-2	once	TRBJ1-1	NA
CASRRQGAKNEQFF	TGTGCCAGCAGACGACAGGGGGCGAAAAATGAGCAGTTCTTC	TRBV6-5	once	TRBJ2-1	TRBD1
CASSLGISERSGNTIYF	TGCGCCAGCAGCTTAGGTATCAGCGAACGGTCTGGAAACACCATATATTTT	TRBV5-1	few	TRBJ1-3	NA
CASRTSGGDQNIQYF	TGCGCCAGCAGGACTAGCGGGGGGGATCAAAACATTCAGTACTTC	TRBV5-1	NA	TRBJ2-4	TRBD2
CATLEGTGKNEQFF	TGTGCCACCTTGGAGGGGACAGGGAAGAATGAGCAGTTCTTC	TRBV28	NA	TRBJ2-1	TRBD1
CASSGYNQPQHF	TGTGCCAGCAGTGGTTACAATCAGCCCCAGCATTTT	TRBV2	NA	TRBJ1-5	NA
CASSSGRAQPQHF	TGTGCCAGCAGTTCAGGCAGGGCCCAGCCCCAGCATTTT	TRBV6-5	NA	TRBJ1-5	NA
CASLGPNYGYTF	TGTGCCAGTCTTGGCCCTAACTATGGCTACACCTTC	TRBV19	NA	TRBJ1-2	NA
CASSFLAGTDDGYTF	TGTGCCAGCAGCTTTTTGGCCGGGACAGATGATGGCTACACCTTC	TRBV7-8	NA	TRBJ1-2	TRBD1
CASSLGQVFSPLHF	TGCGCCAGCAGCCTGGGACAGGTTTTTTCACCCCTCCACTTT	TRBV5-1	NA	TRBJ1-6	TRBD1
CASRETGTMVGYTF	TGTGCCAGCAGAGAGACAGGGACCATGGTAGGCTACACCTTC	TRBV6-6	once	TRBJ1-2	TRBD1
CASMGDSNEQFF	TGTGCCAGCATGGGAGACTCCAATGAGCAGTTCTTC	TRBV27	NA	TRBJ2-1	NA
CASSGNRVGTEAFF	TGTGCCAGCTCGGGAAACAGGGTGGGCACTGAAGCTTTCTTT	TRBV18	NA	TRBJ1-1	NA